The 13 T cell receptor beta chains presented below share a single source sample, sequenced in a study of T cells in women clearing cervical HPV infection. Generated by immunoSEQ multiplex PCR, the TCRdb table keeps only in-frame clones and is missing some. Here the sample table reports tens of thousands of clones. Sample: blood buffy coat. The source is a woman between 18 and 70 years old with a cervical HPV16 infection that either progressed to CIN3+ or cleared (not recorded which).

As for this clone: The read ends 3 residues early relative to the CDR3; the germline J gene fills the gap. This chain uses TRBV20-1 with TRBJ2-2; TRBD2 might be the D (5 bases). The germline V gene encodes CDR1 DFQATT and CDR2 SNEGSKA (reference sequence). The CDR3 length is 15 residues. V shed 6 bases and J shed 1 base, with 15 bases lying between them. The CDR3 is CSATRGLGNTGELFF. The sequenced part of the CDR3 DNA is TGCAGTGCCACACGAGGACTTGGGAACACCGGGGAG.

A note on this clone: The CDR3 end is not reached by the read, which stops 3 residues before it; the germline J gene fills it in. This chain joins TRBV14 and TRBJ2-7; 9 bases are a match to TRBD1. The CDR3 is 15 amino acids. Trimming cost V 4 bases and J 2 bases; bases outside gene matches: 6. CDR1 SGHDN and CDR2 FVKESK come from the germline V gene. The CDR3 region is CASSRGGTGPYEQYF. The covered CDR3 bases are TGTGCCAGCAGCCGAGGGGGGACAGGGCCCTACGAG.

A remark on this clone: The read ends 3 residues before the CDR3 terminus; that terminus is restored from the germline J gene. The chain employs TRBV27 and TRBJ2-1, with D perhaps TRBD2 (7 bases). V was cut by 7 bases and J by 4 bases, with 23 bases left in between. This CDR3 region has 17 residues. The germline V gene encodes CDR1 MNHEY and CDR2 SMNVEV (reference sequence). The sequenced CDR3 bases are TGTGCCAGCAACCCAATTCAGGCGGGGGCTTCATACAATGAG. It codes for CASNPIQAGASYNE. The whole CDR3 reads CASNPIQAGASYNEQFF.

As concerns this clone: The read ends 3 residues before the CDR3 terminus; that terminus is restored from the germline J gene. The gene calls are TRBV19 and TRBJ2-1; tentative D call: TRBD1 (5 bases). Germline values: CDR1 LNHDA, CDR2 SQIVND (reference sequence). The CDR3 spans 14 residues. Trimming took off 3 bases at V and 4 bases at J, with 10 bases between the two ends. The CDR3 sequence: CASSMGQPYNEQFF. The part of the CDR3 DNA that was read is TGTGCCAGTAGTATGGGGCAGCCGTACAATGAG.

As to this clone: The DNA ends 3 residues before the CDR3 does, and the rest of the CDR3 is filled in from the germline J gene. The gene calls are TRBV30 and TRBJ2-3; weak D call: TRBD2 (6 bases). V lost 0 bases and J 4 bases, leaving 20 bases between the germline ends. Germline loops: CDR1 GTSNPN, CDR2 SVGIG (reference sequence). The CDR3 sequence is 17 residues long. The covered CDR3 bases are TGTGCCTGGAGTGTACTAACGGGCGGGGAGATCCCAGATACG. It encodes CAWSVLTGGEIPDT. The full CDR3 protein is CAWSVLTGGEIPDTQYF.

This clone is labeled medium-sized (0.01 to 0.1%) based on frequency. The CDR3 goes on 3 residues after the read ends, and that part is filled in from the germline J gene. V gene TRBV29-1 combines with J gene TRBJ2-1; 9 positions agree with TRBD1. The CDR3 spans 14 residues. V lost 6 bases, J lost 4 bases, and 7 bases stayed unmatched. Per the germline V gene, CDR1 is SQVTM and CDR2 is ANQGSEA. The CDR3 bases that were read are TGCAGCGTAGCCGCCGGGACAGGGTACAATGAG. It is translated as CSVAAGTGYNE. The CDR3 reads in full as CSVAAGTGYNEQFF.

About this clone itself: The read halts 3 residues ahead of the CDR3 end, with the missing end drawn from the germline J gene. V gene TRBV7-3 combines with J gene TRBJ2-7; 9 bases fit TRBD1. CDR1 SGHTA and CDR2 FQGTGA come from the germline V gene. The CDR3 consists of 15 residues. V was pared by 6 bases and J by 4 bases, with 10 bases of the junction left unmatched. The chain's CDR3 is CASRQTGGKQYEQYF. CDR3 DNA, as far as it was read: TGTGCCAGCAGACAAACAGGGGGCAAACAATACGAG.

Of note for this clone: The observed sequence ends 3 residues before the CDR3 terminus, with the missing tail filled in from the germline J gene. This chain uses TRBV18 with TRBJ2-7, with unresolved D. CDR1 and CDR2 from the germline V gene are KGHSH and LQKENI. The CDR3 length is 15 residues. V was clipped by 3 bases and J by 0 bases, with 12 bases between them. CDR3 residues: CASSPPMGSSYEQYF. CDR3 DNA (partial): TGTGCCAGCTCACCCCCCATGGGCAGCTCCTACGAG. Combining the CDR3 with reference TRBV18 and TRBJ2-7 gives the whole variable domain NAGVMQNPRHLVRRRGQEARLRCSPMKGHSHVYWYRQLPEEGLKFMVYLQKENIIDESGMPKERFSAEFPKEGPSILRIQQVVRGDSAAYFCASSPPMGSSYEQYFGPGTRLTVT.

Remarks on this clone: The read halts 3 residues ahead of the CDR3 end, with the missing end drawn from the germline J gene. The genes are TRBV10-3 and TRBJ2-3, with 10 positions matching TRBD1. In germline, CDR1 is ENHRY, CDR2 SYGVKD. The trim removed 0 bases at V and 1 base at J, leaving 1 base unmatched. This CDR3 region has 16 residues. The CDR3 sequence: CAISESGTGGTDTQYF. The CDR3 DNA, read in part, is TGTGCCATCAGTGAGTCAGGGACAGGGGGCACAGATACG.

Comment on this clone: Coverage ceases 3 residues before the CDR3 finishes, and the germline J gene fills in the end. The chain has TRBV7-2 and TRBJ1-2, with no clear D. The CDR3 is 15 residues long. The V gene's germline CDR1 is SGHTA and CDR2 FQGNSA. The part of the CDR3 DNA that was read is TGTGCCAGCAGCTTCAACGGACTAGCGGGGAATGAC. Encoded protein: CASSFNGLAGND. The whole CDR3 sequence is CASSFNGLAGNDYTF.

Worth noting for this clone: The CDR3 is cut off 3 residues early in the read; its end comes from the germline J gene. The chain couples TRBV5-1 to TRBJ2-4, with 7 bases that match TRBD1. Germline lookup yields CDR1 SGHRS and CDR2 YFSETQ. The CDR3 has 15 amino acids. Trimming took 4 bases from V and 6 from J; bases not matched to a gene: 10. CDR3 DNA (partial): TGCGCCAGCAGCCTAGCAGGGGGAACGAGAAACATT. Translation gives CASSLAGGTRNI. From start to end, the CDR3 is CASSLAGGTRNIQYF.

A remark on this clone: The sequence runs out 3 residues before the end of the CDR3; the remainder is reconstructed from the germline J gene. The V call is TRBV6-2 or TRBV6-3, the J call TRBJ1-5; the D is unclear. Per the germline V gene, CDR1 is MNHEY and CDR2 is SVGEGT. The CDR3 is 13 amino acids. V lost 7 bases to trimming and J lost 0 bases, with 7 bases between them. CDR3: CASTIYSNQPQHF. CDR3 DNA, as far as it was read: TGTGCCAGCACCATCTATAGCAATCAGCCC.

With regard to this clone: The observed sequence ends 3 residues before the CDR3 terminus, with the missing tail filled in from the germline J gene. The rearrangement links TRBV2 to TRBJ1-2; 10 bases line up with TRBD1. V lost 5 bases to trimming and J lost 5 bases; unmatched junction nucleotides: 2. Per the germline V gene, CDR1 is SNHLY and CDR2 is FYNNEI. The CDR3 runs 13 residues. CDR3 DNA (partial): TGTGCCAGCAGTTGGGGACAGGGGTATGGC. Protein product: CASSWGQGYG. The entire CDR3 sequence reads CASSWGQGYGYTF.